The next 8 T cell receptor beta chains were all read from a single sample in a study of T-cell reconstitution after alpha-beta-depleted transplantation in children. Unique molecular identifiers were incorporated into the prepared TCRbeta library. MiXCR, run by TCRdb on the PCR reads, gives a single entry per CDR3 protein. The sample has around 100,000 distinct CDR3 sequences; approximately 8% are singletons. Sequencing was performed on PBMCs, taken before TCRalphabeta/CD19-depleted stem cell transplant. The receptors were gathered from a boy aged 2-9 years with acute lymphoblastic leukemia, due to receive a stem cell transplant.

At least ten counts were recorded for this clonotype. The V gene is TRBV7-9, the J gene TRBJ2-2; D tentatively reads TRBD1 or TRBD2 (6 bases each). CDR3 size: 16 residues. V was shortened by 1 base and J by 1 base, with 10 bases between the two germline ends. Germline V gives CDR1 SEHNR, CDR2 FQNEAQ (reference sequence). CDR3 sequence (DNA): TGTGCCAGCAGCTTAGAGGGGGGCCGGAACACCGGGGAGCTGTTTTTT. As protein: CASSLEGGRNTGELFF.

This chain connects TRBV12-3 or TRBV12-4 to TRBJ1-5; D remains ambiguous. The V and J ends lost 4 bases and 0 bases respectively, with 7 bases between them. The CDR3 contains 14 residues. CDR3 nucleotide sequence: TGTGCCAGCAGTTCGGGATTTAGCAATCAGCCCCAGCATTTT. Amino acid sequence: CASSSGFSNQPQHF.

This clonotype was seen a handful of times. The chain has TRBV12-3 or TRBV12-4 and TRBJ2-3; possible D gene TRBD2, 5 bases. CDR3 length: 14 residues. With 2 bases removed from V and 7 bases from J, the gap between germline ends came to 13 bases. CDR3 loop: CASSLTASPHTQYF. The CDR3 nucleotides read TGTGCCAGCAGTTTAACGGCTAGCCCTCATACGCAGTATTTT.

The rearrangement joins TRBV2 to TRBJ2-3; the D gene is possibly TRBD2 (6 bases). Germline assignment: CDR1 SNHLY and CDR2 FYNNEI. This CDR3 is built from 18 residues. V was pared by 11 bases and J by 4 bases, with 31 bases between. The CDR3 bases are TGTGCCCTCAGTTCCCCTCGCCTAGCGCGGGGATCTTCAGATACGCAGTATTTT. Residues: CALSSPRLARGSSDTQYF.

There are many counts of this clonotype. The V gene is TRBV6-5, the J gene TRBJ1-1; unclear D gene. V was pared by 6 bases and J by 0 bases, with 5 bases between. This CDR3 is 12 amino acids long. Germline values: CDR1 MNHEY, CDR2 SVGAGI. In DNA, the CDR3 is TGTGCCAGCAGGGCAGTGAACACTGAAGCTTTCTTT. Amino acid sequence: CASRAVNTEAFF.

This clonotype occurred many times. V gene TRBV20-1 combines with J gene TRBJ1-6, with a weak D call TRBD1 (5 bases). The CDR3 is made up of 15 amino acids. Germline CDR1 is DFQATT and CDR2 is SNEGSKA (reference sequence). Trimming shortened V by 6 bases and J by 8 bases, and 20 bases separated the two germline ends. Here the CDR3 reads CSALGWGGRDSPLHF. CDR3 bases: TGCAGTGCCCTCGGTTGGGGGGGGAGGGATTCACCCCTCCACTTT.

This chain joins TRBV6-1 and TRBJ2-1; D tentatively reads TRBD1 or TRBD2 (7 bases each). Per the germline V gene, CDR1 is MNHNS and CDR2 is SASEGT. Trimming took off 7 bases at V and 6 bases at J, with 19 bases between the two ends. The CDR3 extends over 15 amino acids. CDR3: CASNKGAGDPNEQFF. The CDR3 DNA follows: TGTGCCAGCAACAAGGGGGCGGGGGACCCCAATGAGCAGTTCTTC.

This clonotype has a count of ten or more. J is TRBJ2-7 and V is TRBV7-2; 8 nucleotides align to TRBD1. CDR1 is SGHTA, CDR2 FQGNSA, per germline. V lost 2 bases, J lost 3 bases, and 6 bases stayed unmatched. CDR3 length: 15 residues. This CDR3 reads CASSLSGQADYEQYF. CDR3 nucleotides: TGTGCCAGCAGCTTATCGGGACAGGCGGACTACGAGCAGTACTTC. The full variable domain, its missing parts supplied by reference TRBV7-2 and TRBJ2-7, is GAGVSQSPSNKVTEKGKDVELRCDPISGHTALYWYRQSLGQGLEFLIYFQGNSAPDKSGLPSDRFSAERTGGSVSTLTIQRTQQEDSAVYLCASSLSGQADYEQYFGPGTRLTVT.